These 30 T cell receptor beta chains were sequenced from one sample in a study of T cell repertoires in cytomegalovirus infection (dated by TCRdb to the late 2010s). Sequencing was performed on an Illumina HiSeq 1500. TCRdb reprocessing: public reads trimmed at Q25 with fastp, clones called with MiXCR, in-frame beta chains kept. Every entry covers one CDR3 protein and lists the most common genes and DNA from its rows. This sample lists some 700,000 distinct CDR3 sequences; 35% to 45% were detected once. The ten largest clonotypes hold 2.8% of the sample. The sequencing sample was made of PBMCs. The source is a human donor in good health (CMV status not recorded). Some clones in this sample may be carry-over from other donors' samples.

The table lists this clonotype with many counts. The chain couples TRBV14 to TRBJ1-2; TRBD1 might be the D (5 bases). The CDR3 spans 15 residues. Germline values: CDR1 SGHDN, CDR2 FVKESK. V was trimmed by 6 bases and J by 0 bases, leaving 14 bases between them. The DNA for the CDR3 is TGTGCCAGCAGTCCTTTGGGGCTGACTAACTATGGCTACACCTTC. It codes for CASSPLGLTNYGYTF.

The rearrangement links TRBV5-1 to TRBJ2-7, with 8 bases lining up with TRBD2. Germline CDR1 is SGHRS and CDR2 is YFSETQ. CDR3 length equals 14 residues. Trimming at V came to 2 bases and at J to 7 bases, leaving 8 bases not matched to a gene. CDR3 protein: CASSFGGAVGEQYF. The CDR3 nucleotides are TGCGCCAGCAGCTTCGGGGGGGCAGTAGGGGAGCAGTACTTC. The entire variable domain, with the rest obtained from reference TRBV5-1 and TRBJ2-7, is as follows: KAGVTQTPRYLIKTRGQQVTLSCSPISGHRSVSWYQQTPGQGLQFLFEYFSETQRNKGNFPGRFSGRQFSNSRSEMNVSTLELGDSALYLCASSFGGAVGEQYFGPGTRLTVT.

On this clonotype: A read error may account for a junction end that differs from germline. This chain uses TRBV18 with TRBJ2-3, with D hard to call. CDR1 KGHSH and CDR2 LQKENI come from the germline V gene. The CDR3 is 17 amino acids. In DNA form, the CDR3 reads TGTGCCGGCTCACCCATCCTGGTAGCCGGAAGCACAGATACGCAGTATTTT. Its translation is CAGSPILVAGSTDTQYF.

The gene calls are TRBV14 and TRBJ2-5, with D perhaps TRBD1 (5 bases). The V gene lost 0 bases and the J gene lost 2 bases, with 10 bases spanning the gap. The CDR3 consists of 15 residues. Germline assignment: CDR1 SGHDN and CDR2 FVKESK. This CDR3 reads CASSQDLRQQETQYF. For the CDR3, the DNA is TGTGCCAGCAGCCAAGATCTTAGACAGCAAGAGACCCAGTACTTC.

The chain recombines TRBV2 with TRBJ1-1, with 12 bases fitting TRBD1. The V gene's germline CDR1 is SNHLY and CDR2 FYNNEI. CDR3 length equals 13 residues. Trimming cost V 5 bases and J 8 bases; bases outside gene matches: 3. The CDR3 sequence: CASSRDRGQEAFF. As DNA, the CDR3 is TGTGCCAGCAGTCGGGACAGGGGGCAGGAAGCTTTCTTT.

This clonotype occurred a few times. The chain carries TRBV12-3 or TRBV12-4 and TRBJ1-2; 10 bases are shared with TRBD1. The length of the CDR3 is 15 residues. Trimming cost V 5 bases and J 5 bases; bases outside gene matches: 8. DNA of the CDR3: TGTGCCAGCAGTAAGGGACAGGGGAGAGGGTATGGCTACACCTTC. Residues: CASSKGQGRGYGYTF.

This clonotype was seen ten or more times. V usage is TRBV5-6 and J usage is TRBJ1-2, with D maybe TRBD1 (5 bases). CDR3 length: 14 amino acids. In germline, CDR1 is SGHDT, CDR2 YYEEEE. Trimming removed 5 bases at V and 6 bases at J, with 17 bases between. As DNA, the CDR3 is TGTGCCAGCAGTTCTGCAGGGTTTTGGGATGGCTACACCTTC. Translation: CASSSAGFWDGYTF.

Concerning this clonotype itself: Germline and junction disagree at one end, which may indicate a read error. The J gene is TRBJ2-2, the V gene TRBV5-3; D possibly corresponds to TRBD2 (6 bases). TRBV5-3 is labeled an ORF, and its function is uncertain. The CDR3 totals 14 residues. CDR3 nucleotide sequence: TGTGCCAGCAGCTGGGGACTGTACACCGGGGAGCTGTTTTTT. Protein product: CASSWGLYTGELFF.

In this sample, this clonotype turned up a few times. The rearrangement links TRBV28 to TRBJ2-1; 14 bases are a match to TRBD2. The CDR3 covers 16 residues. V shed 5 bases, J shed 4 bases, and the junction held 4 bases outside the gene matches. The germline V gene encodes CDR1 MDHEN and CDR2 SYDVKM. CDR3 sequence: CASSRLAGGPYNEQFF. The DNA for the CDR3 is TGTGCCAGCAGTAGACTAGCGGGAGGGCCATACAATGAGCAGTTCTTC. Together with reference TRBV28 and TRBJ2-1, the CDR3 gives the full variable domain: DVKVTQSSRYLVKRTGEKVFLECVQDMDHENMFWYRQDPGLGLRLIYFSYDVKMKEKGDIPEGYSVSREKKERFSLILESASTNQTSMYLCASSRLAGGPYNEQFFGPGTRLTVL.

The chain couples TRBV4-1 to TRBJ1-3, with D perhaps matching TRBD1 (5 bases). The V gene lost 0 bases and the J gene lost 3 bases, with 15 bases spanning the gap. Germline-derived CDR1 and CDR2 are MGHRA and YSYEKL. This CDR3 has 17 residues. CDR3 region: CASSQDPAGLNGNTIYF. The CDR3 DNA reads as TGCGCCAGCAGCCAAGACCCCGCAGGGCTTAATGGAAACACCATATATTTT.

This clonotype occurred a few times. The chain recombines TRBV19 with TRBJ2-2; TRBD1 matches at 8 bases. CDR1 LNHDA and CDR2 SQIVND come from the germline V gene (reference sequence). V was pared by 7 bases and J by 4 bases, with 5 bases of the junction left unmatched. The CDR3 consists of 14 residues. The CDR3: CASTLTGATGELFF. CDR3 in DNA: TGTGCCAGTACGCTGACAGGGGCCACCGGGGAGCTGTTTTTT.

This clonotype appeared many times. The V and J genes are TRBV7-9 and TRBJ1-1, with no clear D. The CDR3 sequence is 12 residues long. The V gene's germline CDR1 is SEHNR and CDR2 FQNEAQ (reference sequence). Trimming shortened V by 2 bases and J by 1 base, and 2 bases separated the two germline ends. CDR3 sequence reads: CASSLKNTEAFF. The CDR3, as DNA: TGTGCCAGCAGCTTAAAGAACACTGAAGCTTTCTTT.

The V and J genes are TRBV7-8 and TRBJ2-3; 12 bases agree with TRBD2. Looked up from germline, CDR1 is SGHVS and CDR2 is FQNEAQ. The CDR3 covers 17 residues. Germline trimming cut 1 base from V and 4 bases from J; bases unmatched to any gene: 6. CDR3 residues: CASSLGTSGTTADTQYF. The CDR3 DNA follows: TGTGCCAGCAGCTTAGGGACTAGCGGGACTACAGCAGATACGCAGTATTTT. The whole variable domain, remainder taken from reference TRBV7-8 and TRBJ2-3, is GAGVSQSPRYKVAKRGQDVALRCDPISGHVSLFWYQQALGQGPEFLTYFQNEAQLDKSGLPSDRFFAERPEGSVSTLKIQRTQQEDSAVYLCASSLGTSGTTADTQYFGPGTRLTVL.

The chain has TRBV20-1 and TRBJ2-7, with D maybe TRBD2 (7 bases). V dropped 3 bases and J dropped 7 bases, with 19 bases sitting between them. CDR1 DFQATT and CDR2 SNEGSKA come from the germline V gene (reference sequence). The CDR3 is 14 amino acids. As DNA, the CDR3 is TGCAGTGCTAGTGGCGGGGGCCCGAAAGGGGAGCAGTACTTC. Protein product: CSASGGGPKGEQYF.

The chain couples TRBV28 to TRBJ1-1, with D possibly matching TRBD1 (6 bases). The CDR3 consists of 15 residues. From germline, CDR1 is MDHEN and CDR2 SYDVKM. Trimming took 8 bases from V and 1 from J, leaving 17 bases between them. The CDR3 DNA reads TGTGCCAGCGGGGATACGGGGGGCCAGAACACTGAAGCTTTCTTT. Translating gives CASGDTGGQNTEAFF.

The chain combines TRBV4-1 with TRBJ1-5; no firm D call. The V end lost 4 bases, the J end lost 0 bases, and 13 bases lay between the germline ends. This CDR3 region has 16 residues. Germline V gives CDR1 MGHRA, CDR2 YSYEKL. CDR3 nucleotide sequence: TGCGCCAGCAGCCCGGCGGACCGGACTAGCAATCAGCCCCAGCATTTT. The encoded protein is CASSPADRTSNQPQHF.

A remark on this clonotype: Germline and junction disagree at one end, which may indicate a read error. The V gene is TRBV5-4, the J gene TRBJ2-5; the D gene is possibly TRBD2 (5 bases). CDR3 length: 13 amino acids. The germline gives CDR1 SGHNT, CDR2 YYREEE (reference sequence). The CDR3 nucleotides are TGTGCCAGCAGCTTGTACGGGGAAGAAACCCAGTACTTC. Its protein is CASSLYGEETQYF.

The V call is TRBV11-2, the J call TRBJ2-3; tentative D call: TRBD1 (6 bases). Looked up from germline, CDR1 is SGHAT and CDR2 is FQNNGV. Trimming removed 1 base from V and 1 base from J, with 12 bases in between. The CDR3 runs to 16 residues. For the CDR3, the DNA is TGTGCCAGCAGCTTAGTCGGTGCAGGGGGCACAGATACGCAGTATTTT. Translating gives CASSLVGAGGTDTQYF.

Remarks on this clonotype: A much larger clone sits a single nucleotide away, making a read error possible. The chain combines TRBV7-2 with TRBJ1-2, with a possible D match to TRBD1 (5 bases). CDR1 and CDR2 (germline): SGHTA, FQGNSA. Trimming stripped 5 bases from V and 8 bases from J, with 15 bases between. CDR3 length equals 13 residues. The CDR3 region has the DNA TGTGCCAGCAGCGTTCGTCAGGGAAACGGCTACACCTTC. This gives the protein CASSVRQGNGYTF.

As for this clonotype: This clone may be a read error of a much larger clone one base away. The chain uses TRBV7-2 and TRBJ2-7, with no clear D. The V end lost 2 bases, the J end lost 0 bases, and 17 bases lay between the germline ends. Per the germline V gene, CDR1 is SGHTA and CDR2 is FQGNSA. This CDR3 spans 17 amino acids. The CDR3 region has the DNA TGTGCCAGCAGCTTACTGGCCCTTGGGGTCGACTCCTACGAGCAGTACTTC. It is translated as CASSLLALGVDSYEQYF.

This clonotype was picked up a small number of times. The chain recombines TRBV27 with TRBJ2-5; D perhaps matches TRBD2 (6 bases). V shed 2 bases and J shed 6 bases, with 16 bases lying between them. In germline, CDR1 is MNHEY, CDR2 SMNVEV (reference sequence). The CDR3 runs to 15 residues. The CDR3 region has the DNA TGTGCCAGCAGTTTAAGGGCAGGACTACAGCAGACCCAGTACTTC. Its protein is CASSLRAGLQQTQYF.

The chain recombines TRBV10-3 with TRBJ1-2; tentatively, D is TRBD1 (5 bases). V lost 1 base and J lost 6, with 18 bases in between. Per germline, CDR1 ENHRY and CDR2 SYGVKD. The CDR3 length is 16 residues. Written as DNA, the CDR3 is TGTGCCATCAGTGAGTTCTCCGGGGGACCGGGCCATGGCTACACCTTC. Translating gives CAISEFSGGPGHGYTF.

This clonotype was detected only a few times. The gene calls are TRBV7-9 and TRBJ2-3; D may be TRBD1 or TRBD2 (6 bases each). CDR3 length equals 15 residues. The germline gives CDR1 SEHNR, CDR2 FQNEAQ (reference sequence). Trimming cost V 5 bases and J 6 bases, with 18 bases left between them. CDR3 loop: CASSPAGVGGDTQYF. CDR3 coding DNA: TGTGCCAGCAGCCCCGCCGGGGTGGGGGGCGATACGCAGTATTTT. Variable domain in full (rest from reference TRBV7-9 and TRBJ2-3): DTGVSQNPRHKITKRGQNVTFRCDPISEHNRLYWYRQTLGQGPEFLTYFQNEAQLEKSRLLSDRFSAERPKGSFSTLEIQRTEQGDSAMYLCASSPAGVGGDTQYFGPGTRLTVL.

This clonotype was seen more than once but under ten times. The genes are TRBV7-9 and TRBJ2-3; D gene unclear. CDR3 size: 14 residues. Germline V gene lookup returns CDR1 SEHNR and CDR2 FQNEAQ (reference sequence). V lost 3 bases and J 2 bases, leaving 9 bases between the germline ends. The DNA of the CDR3 is TGTGCCAGCAGCTTCCTAGAGGTCACAGATACGCAGTATTTT. This encodes CASSFLEVTDTQYF.

This chain joins TRBV4-1 and TRBJ2-7, with D possibly TRBD2 on 5 matching bases. The length of the CDR3 is 16 residues. Trimming pared 4 bases from V and 9 bases from J, leaving 25 bases between. The germline CDR1 and CDR2 sequences are MGHRA and YSYEKL. The CDR3 bases are TGCGCCAGCAGCCCCCCCCCAGGAGGACGGCGGGTCGGGCAGTACTTC. Protein product: CASSPPPGGRRVGQYF.

The rearrangement joins TRBV2 to TRBJ1-1; D is unresolved. This CDR3 is built from 12 residues. The V end lost 7 bases, the J end lost 1 base, and 7 bases lay between the germline ends. Germline CDR1 SNHLY, CDR2 FYNNEI. The CDR3 DNA reads as TGTGCCAGCATTTCGGGGAACACTGAAGCTTTCTTT. Its translation is CASISGNTEAFF.

With regard to this clonotype: The junction does not match germline at one end; this may be a read error. The gene calls are TRBV11-2 and TRBJ1-1; 8 bases are a match to TRBD1. CDR1 SGHAT and CDR2 FQNNGV come from the germline V gene. CDR3 length: 13 amino acids. Written as DNA, the CDR3 is TGTGCCAGCTCGGACAGGGCCCACACTGAATCTTTCTTT. Translation: CASSDRAHTESFF.

This clonotype was counted between two and nine times. The chain carries TRBV7-9 and TRBJ2-1; TRBD2 agrees at 8 bases. Germline CDR1 SEHNR, CDR2 FQNEAQ (reference sequence). V was pared by 6 bases and J by 6 bases, with 7 bases of the junction left unmatched. This CDR3 spans 14 amino acids. In DNA form, the CDR3 reads TGTGCCAGCAGGCAGACCGGGACTAGCAATGAGCAGTTCTTC. It specifies CASRQTGTSNEQFF.

At least ten counts were recorded for this clonotype. The V and J genes are TRBV20-1 and TRBJ1-1; 7 nucleotides agree with TRBD1. This CDR3 has 17 residues. V trimming: 0 bases; J trimming: 1 base; junction bases outside the gene matches: 11. In germline, CDR1 is DFQATT, CDR2 SNEGSKA (reference sequence). CDR3 in amino acids: CSARDRQGDPPNTEAFF. Written as DNA, the CDR3 is TGCAGTGCTAGAGATCGGCAGGGGGACCCGCCGAACACTGAAGCTTTCTTT.

The chain uses TRBV6-2 or TRBV6-3 and TRBJ1-1; TRBD1 might be the D (6 bases). Trimming left V 6 bases short and J 0 bases short, with 20 bases between. CDR1 is MNHEY, CDR2 SVGEGT, per germline. CDR3 length equals 17 residues. This CDR3 is CASRRQRGSTMNTEAFF. The CDR3 DNA sequence: TGTGCCAGCAGACGACAGAGGGGGAGCACCATGAACACTGAAGCTTTCTTT.